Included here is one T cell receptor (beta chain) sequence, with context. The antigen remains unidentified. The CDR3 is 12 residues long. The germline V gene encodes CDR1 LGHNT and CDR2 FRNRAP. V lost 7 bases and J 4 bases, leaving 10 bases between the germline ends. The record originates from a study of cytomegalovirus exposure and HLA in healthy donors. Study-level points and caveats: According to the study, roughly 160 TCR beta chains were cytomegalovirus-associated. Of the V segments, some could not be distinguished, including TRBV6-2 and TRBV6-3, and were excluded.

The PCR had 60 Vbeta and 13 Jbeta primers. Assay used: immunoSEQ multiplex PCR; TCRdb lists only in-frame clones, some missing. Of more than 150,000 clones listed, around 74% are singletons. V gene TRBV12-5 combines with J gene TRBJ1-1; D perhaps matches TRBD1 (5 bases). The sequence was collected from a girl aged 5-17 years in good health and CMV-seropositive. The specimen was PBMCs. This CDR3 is CASAGGSTEAFF. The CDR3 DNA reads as TGTGCTAGTGCGGGGGGTAGCACTGAAGCTTTCTTT.